This T cell receptor beta chain was found in a study of cytomegalovirus exposure and HLA in healthy donors. Study summary: Earlier sequencing of 150 million to 200 million T cells yielded around 100 million unique TCR beta sequences. As released early, the data held 75 million to 90 million unique TCRs from HLA-typed donors. General study points: Among donors in an Asian-associated ancestry cluster, a later analysis reportedly found fewer N-insertions than the roughly 700-donor mean.

The CDR3 has 14 residues. Germline CDR1 is LNHDA and CDR2 is SQIVND (reference sequence). As to this clone: Antigen: not known. At one end, the junction sequence differs from germline, possibly due to a read error.

Researchers ran the PCR with 60 Vbeta and 13 Jbeta primers. The repertoire was sequenced with immunoSEQ multiplex PCR; TCRdb's copy has only in-frame clones and lacks some. The table records 150,000 to 200,000 clones, 75% of them present only once. This sequence was found in a woman aged 40 to 50 in good health and CMV-seropositive. The source material was PBMCs. This sequence joins TRBV19 and TRBJ1-1, with 8 bases that match TRBD1. The CDR3 loop reads CASSEGQGLTGAFF. In nucleotides, the CDR3 is TGTGCCAGTAGTGAAGGACAGGGTTTGACTGGAGCTTTCTTT.